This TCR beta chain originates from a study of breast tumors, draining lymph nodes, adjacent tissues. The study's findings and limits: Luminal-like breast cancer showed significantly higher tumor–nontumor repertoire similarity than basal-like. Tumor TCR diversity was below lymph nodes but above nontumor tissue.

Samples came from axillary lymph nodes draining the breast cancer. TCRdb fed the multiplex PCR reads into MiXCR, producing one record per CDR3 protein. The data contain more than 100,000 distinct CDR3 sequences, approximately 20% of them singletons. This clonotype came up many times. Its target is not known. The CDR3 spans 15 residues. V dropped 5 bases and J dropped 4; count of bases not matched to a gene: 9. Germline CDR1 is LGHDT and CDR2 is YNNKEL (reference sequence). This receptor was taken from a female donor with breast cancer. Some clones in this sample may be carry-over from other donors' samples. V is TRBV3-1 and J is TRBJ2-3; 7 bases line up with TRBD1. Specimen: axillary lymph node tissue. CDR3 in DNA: TGTGCCAGCAGCACCCGACAGGGAATCGCAGATACGCAGTATTTT. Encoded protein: CASSTRQGIADTQYF.